The entry that follows covers one T cell receptor beta chain sequence. Its antigen is still unknown. The donors were adults (healthy and HIV-negative) with no recent acute infections or vaccinations. The data stem from a study of shared clonotypes between healthy human individuals. Study summary: CD8 memory received one plate per donor, CD8 naive two, CD4 memory three and CD4 naive three. Study-wide results and limits: Estimated clonotype richness was generally higher in naive than memory subsets.

The test was conducted at deep level. Some clones are missing from TCRdb's copy, which holds only in-frame ones; the method was immunoSEQ multiplex PCR. This sample carries under 650,000 clones, almost 97% of them seen once, and the ten largest clones take about 0.054%. CDR3 size: 14 residues. Per the germline V gene, CDR1 is GTSNPN and CDR2 is SVGIG (reference sequence). Trimming at V came to 2 bases and at J to 6 bases, leaving 3 bases not matched to a gene. The source of this sequence is a young woman in good health. The chain has TRBV30 and TRBJ1-5; TRBD1 matches 11 bases. Material for sequencing was naive CD4+ T cells sorted from blood. Sample subset: CD45RA+ positively selected. The CDR3 reads CAWSLGTGGQPQHF. In DNA, the CDR3 is TGTGCCTGGAGTCTTGGGACAGGGGGTCAGCCCCAGCATTTT.